The 12 T cell receptor beta chains below all came from one sample that was sequenced in a study of cytomegalovirus exposure and HLA in healthy donors. The PCR made use of 60 Vbeta and 13 Jbeta primers. Libraries were prepared by immunoSEQ multiplex PCR; TCRdb keeps only in-frame clonotypes and omits some of them. The sample holds 100,000 to 150,000 clones, roughly four fifths seen once. The sequenced sample consisted of PBMCs. The receptors stem from a male donor in good health and CMV-seropositive.

The chain links TRBV28 to TRBJ2-3, with D perhaps TRBD2 (6 bases). The CDR3 runs 14 residues. V was trimmed by 6 bases and J by 7 bases, leaving 17 bases between them. Germline values: CDR1 MDHEN, CDR2 SYDVKM. The CDR3 protein is CASSTGLSGNTQYF. The CDR3 region has the DNA TGTGCCAGCAGCACGGGACTGTCAGGGAATACGCAGTATTTT.

This clone has just one count. The rearrangement uses TRBV19 and TRBJ1-2; 8 bases align to TRBD1. CDR3 size: 14 residues. Germline V CDR1 and CDR2: LNHDA, SQIVND (reference sequence). Germline trimming cut 6 bases from V and 4 bases from J; bases unmatched to any gene: 7. The CDR3, as DNA: TGTGCCAGTAGGATACAGGGGGTCGGCTATGGCTACACCTTC. Translated, it gives CASRIQGVGYGYTF.

This clone was seen a single time. The chain has TRBV6-5 and TRBJ2-3; D unresolved. CDR3 length: 12 amino acids. Germline V gene sequence: CDR1 MNHEY, CDR2 SVGAGI. Trimming cost V 7 bases and J 6 bases, with 11 bases left between them. The CDR3 here is CASKTARDTQYF. For the CDR3, the DNA is TGTGCCAGCAAGACCGCGAGGGATACGCAGTATTTT.

This clone has just a few counts. The chain recombines TRBV7-6 with TRBJ2-5; D may be TRBD2 (6 bases). V was clipped by 2 bases and J by 5 bases, with 15 bases between them. The CDR3 has 15 residues. The germline gives CDR1 SGHVS, CDR2 FNYEAQ. This CDR3 is CASSLLAAAGETQYF. The CDR3 coding sequence is TGTGCCAGCAGCTTACTTGCGGCGGCGGGGGAGACCCAGTACTTC.

The chain uses TRBV21-1 and TRBJ1-3. TRBV21-1 is reported as a pseudogene. This CDR3 region has 15 residues. DNA for the CDR3: TGTGCCAGCAGCCGGGTGCCCAAAAACCGAAACACCATATATTTT. Amino acids: CASSRVPKNRNTIYF.

This clone was detected a few times. The chain joins TRBV19 to TRBJ1-5, with 7 nucleotides matching TRBD1. There are 15 residues in the CDR3. Germline V gene sequence: CDR1 LNHDA, CDR2 SQIVND (reference sequence). J lost 4 bases, V lost 10 bases, and 13 bases had no gene match. CDR3 bases: TGTGCCACTTCGGGACAGAATTTATTTAATCAGCCCCAGCATTTT. This codes for CATSGQNLFNQPQHF.

This chain joins TRBV5-6 and TRBJ2-3, with 8 bases lining up with TRBD1. Germline CDR1 SGHDT, CDR2 YYEEEE. The V and J ends lost 4 bases and 7 bases, in that order; junction bases with no gene match: 5. The length of the CDR3 is 13 residues. Written as DNA, the CDR3 is TGTGCCAGCAGCGGTACAGGGGGGTATACGCAGTATTTT. It specifies CASSGTGGYTQYF.

The chain uses TRBV5-6 and TRBJ1-4; a weak D match, TRBD1 (6 bases). This CDR3 comprises 15 residues. The V gene's germline CDR1 is SGHDT and CDR2 YYEEEE. V lost 4 bases to trimming and J lost 3 bases, with 13 bases between them. The CDR3 sequence: CASSATGSANEKLFF. Written as DNA, the CDR3 is TGTGCCAGCAGCGCGACAGGCTCAGCTAATGAAAAACTGTTTTTT.

The chain couples TRBV11-1 to TRBJ2-1; TRBD2 matches at 13 bases. Trimming took 3 bases from V and 6 from J; bases not matched to a gene: 5. Germline-derived CDR1 and CDR2 are SGHAT and FQDESV (reference sequence). This CDR3 spans 16 amino acids. This CDR3 is CASSFPGTSGTNEQFF. The CDR3 nucleotides read TGTGCCAGCAGCTTTCCCGGGACTAGCGGGACCAATGAGCAGTTCTTC.

The chain couples TRBV29-1 to TRBJ2-3; 7 nucleotides line up with TRBD2. The V gene end was trimmed by 4 bases and the J gene end by 2 bases; junction bases not matched to a gene: 3. Germline-derived CDR1 and CDR2 are SQVTM and ANQGSEA. CDR3 length equals 13 residues. The DNA of the CDR3 is TGCAGCGTTGGGCTAGCGGTCACAGATACGCAGTATTTT. This sequence encodes CSVGLAVTDTQYF.

This clone was seen a single time. A junction boundary mismatches the germline segment, possibly from a read error. The chain carries TRBV7-9 and TRBJ1-4; D is perhaps TRBD1 (6 bases). The CDR3 loop spans 16 amino acids. Germline V gives CDR1 SEHNR, CDR2 FQNEAQ (reference sequence). CDR3 protein: CSSSLEFGRGNEKLFF. In DNA, the CDR3 is TGTTCCAGCAGCTTAGAGTTCGGTAGGGGGAATGAAAAACTGTTTTTT.

This rearrangement joins TRBV11-2 to TRBJ1-2; 10 nucleotides align to TRBD1. The V gene end was trimmed by 5 bases and the J gene end by 7 bases; junction bases not matched to a gene: 10. This CDR3 comprises 15 residues. CDR1 is SGHAT, CDR2 FQNNGV, per germline. The CDR3 DNA reads as TGTGCCAGCAGCGGAGTGGGACAGGGGATTGGTGGCTACACCTTC. Encoded protein: CASSGVGQGIGGYTF.